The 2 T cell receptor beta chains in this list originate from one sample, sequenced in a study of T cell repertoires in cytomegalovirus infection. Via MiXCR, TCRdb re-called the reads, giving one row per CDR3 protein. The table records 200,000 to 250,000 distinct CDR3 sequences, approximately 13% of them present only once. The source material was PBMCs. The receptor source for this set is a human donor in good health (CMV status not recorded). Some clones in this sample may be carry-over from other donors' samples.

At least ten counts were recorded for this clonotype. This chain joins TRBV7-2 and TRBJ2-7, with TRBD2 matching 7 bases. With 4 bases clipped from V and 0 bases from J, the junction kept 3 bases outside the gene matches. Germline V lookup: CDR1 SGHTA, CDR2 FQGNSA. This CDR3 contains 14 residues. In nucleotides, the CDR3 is TGTGCCAGCAGCTACAGCGGGGCCTCCTACGAGCAGTACTTC. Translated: CASSYSGASYEQYF.

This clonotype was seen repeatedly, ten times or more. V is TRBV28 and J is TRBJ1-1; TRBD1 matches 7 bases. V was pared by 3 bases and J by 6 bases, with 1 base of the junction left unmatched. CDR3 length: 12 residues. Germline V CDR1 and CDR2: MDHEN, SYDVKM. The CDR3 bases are TGTGCCAGCAGTTTTGGACAGGCTGAAGCTTTCTTT. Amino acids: CASSFGQAEAFF.